These 10 T cell receptor beta chains originate from one sample sequenced in a study of T cell responses to AZD1222 COVID-19 vaccine. Sequencing used immunoSEQ multiplex PCR; TCRdb keeps in-frame clones, though not all of them. The table records over 120,000 clones, around 90% of them present only once. The starting material was peripheral blood, obtained 28 days after the second AZD1222 dose. Receptors were obtained from an adult who received the AZD1222 COVID-19 vaccine.

Notes on this clone: This sample also contains other DNA sequences that code for the same CDR3. The genes are TRBV12-3 or TRBV12-4 and TRBJ1-1; a possible D gene is TRBD1 (5 bases). This CDR3 spans 13 amino acids. The ends were cut back, 2 bases at V and 1 base at J, with 5 bases in the middle. The CDR3 region is CASSLTGNTEAFF. CDR3 DNA sequence: TGTGCCAGCAGTTTAACAGGGAACACTGAAGCTTTCTTT.

The gene calls are TRBV7-2 and TRBJ2-7, with 11 positions matching TRBD1. The CDR3 sequence is 16 residues long. V gave up 1 base and J gave up 5 bases; unmatched junction bases: 7. Germline V lookup: CDR1 SGHTA, CDR2 FQGNSA. This CDR3 reads CASSLGPGQGANEQYF. Here the CDR3 DNA reads TGTGCCAGCAGCTTAGGCCCTGGACAGGGGGCGAACGAGCAGTACTTC.

This clone occurred once. This chain connects TRBV5-1 to TRBJ2-3; 9 bases fit TRBD1. The CDR3 loop spans 19 amino acids. Germline V gene lookup returns CDR1 SGHRS and CDR2 YFSETQ. V trimming: 2 bases; J trimming: 4 bases; junction bases outside the gene matches: 17. The DNA of the CDR3 is TGCGCCAGCAGCTTCATAGCTCTAACCGGGACAGGGTTATCAGATACGCAGTATTTT. It codes for CASSFIALTGTGLSDTQYF.

The chain carries TRBV2 and TRBJ2-3; 8 nucleotides align to TRBD1. CDR3 length: 15 residues. With V trimmed by 2 bases and J by 3 bases, 4 bases remained unmatched. Looked up from germline, CDR1 is SNHLY and CDR2 is FYNNEI. The CDR3 DNA reads as TGTGCCAGCAGTGAAAGGACAGGGTTGACAGATACGCAGTATTTT. Translating gives CASSERTGLTDTQYF.

In this sample, this clone turned up once. This rearrangement joins TRBV5-4 to TRBJ2-6; 8 positions agree with TRBD2. The CDR3 covers 18 residues. V lost 5 bases to trimming and J lost 0 bases; unmatched junction nucleotides: 10. CDR1 SGHNT and CDR2 YYREEE come from the germline V gene (reference sequence). The CDR3 here is CASSSPAGGISGANVLTF. The CDR3 DNA reads as TGTGCCAGCAGTTCGCCGGCGGGAGGAATCTCTGGGGCCAACGTCCTGACTTTC.

The chain carries TRBV11-3 and TRBJ2-3; D may be TRBD2 (6 bases). The CDR3 has 17 residues. The germline gives CDR1 SGHNT, CDR2 YENEEA. Trimming cost V 3 bases and J 1 base, with 17 bases left between them. For the CDR3, the DNA is TGTGCCAGCAGCTTTGGAGGGAGCAACAAACGCACAGATACGCAGTATTTT. As protein: CASSFGGSNKRTDTQYF.

This clone was seen only once. The chain combines TRBV6-1 with TRBJ2-1; unclear D gene. V was trimmed by 4 bases and J by 5 bases, leaving 18 bases between them. CDR3 length: 16 amino acids. Germline lookup yields CDR1 MNHNS and CDR2 SASEGT. CDR3 DNA: TGTGCCAGCAGTGTCCTTCCTGGGCAGGCCAACAATGAGCAGTTCTTC. The encoded protein is CASSVLPGQANNEQFF.

A note on this clone: Mismatch with germline at one junction end may stem from a read error. The CDR3 sequence is CASSEGPESDQYF. The CDR3 DNA follows: TGTGCCAGCAGCGAAGGGCCGGAGAGCGACCAGTACTTC. The chain is built from TRBV6-1 and TRBJ2-5, with D hard to call. The germline gives CDR1 MNHNS, CDR2 SASEGT. The CDR3 runs to 13 residues.

Details on this clone: Other nucleotide sequences from this sample produce the same CDR3. The chain employs TRBV7-2 and TRBJ2-7; D possibly corresponds to TRBD2 (5 bases). CDR1 SGHTA and CDR2 FQGNSA come from the germline V gene. Trimming left V 3 bases short and J 3 bases short, with 9 bases between. The CDR3 runs 13 residues. The DNA of the CDR3 is TGTGCCAGCAGCTTGGCGGGCGGCTACGAGCAGTACTTC. Translating gives CASSLAGGYEQYF.

The chain carries TRBV19 and TRBJ2-7; 10 bases match TRBD2. This CDR3 has 16 residues. Trimming removed 5 bases from V and 0 bases from J; junction bases left unmatched: 7. Per germline, CDR1 LNHDA and CDR2 SQIVND (reference sequence). The CDR3 region is CASSSLAGPLSYEQYF. DNA of the CDR3: TGTGCCAGTAGTTCACTAGCGGGACCACTCTCCTACGAGCAGTACTTC.